This TCR beta chain came from a study of blood T cell repertoires in COVID-19. The table came from immunoSEQ multiplex PCR; TCRdb's copy has only in-frame clones and leaves some out. Of approximately 300,000 clones listed, about 92% are singletons. The V end was cut by 2 bases, the J end by 5 bases, with 19 bases between. Germline values: CDR1 SGDLS, CDR2 YYNGEE. This CDR3 has 16 residues. The material sequenced was PBMCs or T cells enriched from blood (not recorded which). This TCR was recovered from a man aged 60 to 75 who had recovered from COVID-19. The gene calls are TRBV9 and TRBJ1-2; D perhaps matches TRBD1 (6 bases). CDR3 DNA sequence: TGTGCCAGCAGCGTCCAATCAGTAGGGACAAGTTATGGCTACACCTTC. Protein: CASSVQSVGTSYGYTF.